This entry concerns a single TCR beta chain. This record belongs to a study of T cells after yellow fever vaccination. Study background: Low-cell-number fractions were prepared with SMART-Seq v4 Ultra Low Input.

Germline V lookup: CDR1 LGHDT, CDR2 YNNKEL (reference sequence). The CDR3 length is 16 residues. Trimming removed 4 bases at V and 0 bases at J, with 13 bases between. MiXCR, applied by TCRdb to the 5' RACE reads, yields one record per CDR3 protein. Of 500,000 to 650,000 distinct CDR3 sequences listed, less than 20% are singletons. The origin of this receptor is a man aged 18 to 30 who received the YFV17D yellow fever vaccine. The sample in question was PBMCs, obtained less than 6 days after the first yellow fever vaccination. The V call is TRBV3-1, the J call TRBJ1-3; maybe TRBD1 (6 bases). The CDR3, as DNA: TGTGCCAGCAGCCTCAAAGGGGGAGGCTCTGGAAACACCATATATTTT. Translation: CASSLKGGGSGNTIYF.